This T cell receptor beta chain was captured in a study of cytomegalovirus exposure and HLA in healthy donors. Study overall: Among about 179 million T cells, an earlier analysis found about 100 million unique TCR beta sequences. Most genotyped donors, 75% to 85% of about 400, had Caucasian-associated genetic ancestry.

The PCR ran on 60 Vbeta and 13 Jbeta primers. Generated by immunoSEQ multiplex PCR, the TCRdb table keeps only in-frame clones and is missing some. The sample includes some 110,000 clones, 60% to 75% of them seen just once. To note about this clone: Its target is unknown.

Findings of the study overall: A previous analysis found most TCR beta V segments productive roughly 90% or roughly 30% of the time. When analyzed later, a missense DCLRE1C variant was found to be linked to TCR beta V- and J-gene trimming.

The CDR3 is made up of 16 amino acids. The V end lost 4 bases, the J end lost 0 bases, and 16 bases lay between the germline ends. Germline CDR1 SGHRS, CDR2 YFSETQ. This clonotype was obtained from a woman in her fifties or sixties in good health and CMV-seropositive. The chain has TRBV5-1 and TRBJ1-2; D is perhaps TRBD1 (5 bases). Sequences were obtained from PBMCs. The CDR3, as DNA: TGCGCCAGCAGCGATGGATCAGGGAACTCTAACTATGGCTACACCTTC. Its translation: CASSDGSGNSNYGYTF.